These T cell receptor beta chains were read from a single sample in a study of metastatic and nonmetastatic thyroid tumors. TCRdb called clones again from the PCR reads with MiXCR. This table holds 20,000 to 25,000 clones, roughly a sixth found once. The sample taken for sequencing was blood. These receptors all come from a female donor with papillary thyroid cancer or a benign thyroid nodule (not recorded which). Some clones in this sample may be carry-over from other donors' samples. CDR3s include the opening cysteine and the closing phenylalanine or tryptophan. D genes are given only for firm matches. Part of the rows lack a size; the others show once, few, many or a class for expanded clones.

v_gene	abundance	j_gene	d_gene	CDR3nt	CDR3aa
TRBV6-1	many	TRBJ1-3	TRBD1	TGTGCCAGCAGTGATAACCTGGGACAGGGAAACACCATATATTTT	CASSDNLGQGNTIYF
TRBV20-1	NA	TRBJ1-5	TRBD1	TGCAGTGCTTCCGAGGGACAGGGCAATCAGCCCCAGCATTTT	CSASEGQGNQPQHF
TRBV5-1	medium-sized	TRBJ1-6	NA	TGCGCCAGCCGACCGGACACGGCGGGGTCCTATAATTCACCCCTCCACTTT	CASRPDTAGSYNSPLHF
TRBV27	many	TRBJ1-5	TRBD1	TGTGCCAGCAGTTTAAACAGGGGTCGCAATCAGCCCCAGCATTTT	CASSLNRGRNQPQHF
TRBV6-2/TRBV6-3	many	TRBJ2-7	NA	TGTGCCGGAGAAGGACGTTACGAGCAGTACTTC	CAGEGRYEQYF
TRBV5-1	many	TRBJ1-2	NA	TGCGCCAGCAGCTTTTTATCTTCTAACTATGGCTACACCTTC	CASSFLSSNYGYTF
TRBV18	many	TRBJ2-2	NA	TGTGCCAGCTCAGGGCCGAGTCGCGGGGAGCTGTTTTTT	CASSGPSRGELFF
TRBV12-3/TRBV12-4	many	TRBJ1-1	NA	TGTGCCAGCAGTTTAAGGGACGGCGGTGAAGCTTTCTTT	CASSLRDGGEAFF
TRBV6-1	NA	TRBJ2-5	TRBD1	TGTGCCAGCAGCCACGGGACAGGGGGCGGAGAGACCCAGTACTTC	CASSHGTGGGETQYF
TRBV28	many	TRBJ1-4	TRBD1	TGTGCCAGCAGTCCTCGACAGGGGCTCAGTTTCCAAAAACTGTTTTTT	CASSPRQGLSFQKLFF
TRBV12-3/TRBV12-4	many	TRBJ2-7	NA	TGTGCCAGCAGTTTAGGGACCTCGAACTCCTACGAGCAGTACTTC	CASSLGTSNSYEQYF
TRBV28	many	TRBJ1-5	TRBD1	TGTGCCAGCAGTCCTCAGGGGGCCGGACAGCCCCAGCATTTT	CASSPQGAGQPQHF
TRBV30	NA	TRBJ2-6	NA	TGTGCCTGGAGTTCCCCCTGGACCTCTGGGGCCAACGTCCTGACTTTC	CAWSSPWTSGANVLTF
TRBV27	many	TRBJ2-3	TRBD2	TGTGCCAGCAGACTAGCGGGAGGTGATACGCAGTATTTT	CASRLAGGDTQYF
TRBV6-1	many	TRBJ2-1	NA	TGTGCCAGCAGTTTCAACAATGAGCAGTTCTTC	CASSFNNEQFF
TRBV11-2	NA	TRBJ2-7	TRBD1	TGTGCCAGCAGCTTTGGACAGGGAGGTGAAGAGCAGTACTTC	CASSFGQGGEEQYF
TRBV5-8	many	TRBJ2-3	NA	TGTGCCAGCAGCTTGATGGCAGCAAGCACAGATACGCAGTATTTT	CASSLMAASTDTQYF
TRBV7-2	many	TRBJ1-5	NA	TGTGCCAGCAGCTTAAGCATTTATCAGCCCCAGCATTTT	CASSLSIYQPQHF
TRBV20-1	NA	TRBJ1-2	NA	TGCAGTGCTCCTAGGACGGGTGGCTACACCTTC	CSAPRTGGYTF
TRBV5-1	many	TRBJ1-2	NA	TGCGCCAGCAGTTCTACAGCTACGGGTGGCGGCTACACCTTC	CASSSTATGGGYTF
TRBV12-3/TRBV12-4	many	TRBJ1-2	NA	TGTGCCAGCAGTTCGGGGAGATCCTATGGCTACACCTTC	CASSSGRSYGYTF
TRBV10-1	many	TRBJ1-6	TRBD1	TGCGCCAGCAGTCGACAGGGAAATTCACCCCTCCACTTT	CASSRQGNSPLHF
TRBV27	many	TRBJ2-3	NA	TGTGCCAGCAGACTCCTCTCCAGCACAGATACGCAGTATTTT	CASRLLSSTDTQYF
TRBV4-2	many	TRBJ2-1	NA	TGTGCCAGCAGCCAAGTAAACAATGAGCAGTTCTTC	CASSQVNNEQFF
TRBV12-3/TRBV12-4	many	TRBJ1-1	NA	TGTGCCAGCAGTTCATGGGGGCTGGTGAACACTGAAGCTTTCTTT	CASSSWGLVNTEAFF
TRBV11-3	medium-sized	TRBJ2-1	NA	TGTGCCAGCAGCTTAAACCCGTACTCCTACAATGAGCAGTTCTTC	CASSLNPYSYNEQFF
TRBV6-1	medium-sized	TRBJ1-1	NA	TGTGCCAGCAGGATGACAGGTTGGGACACTGAAGCTTTCTTT	CASRMTGWDTEAFF
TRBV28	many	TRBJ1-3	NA	TGTGCCAGCAGTTCCCGGACGGCTTTCGGAAACACCATATATTTT	CASSSRTAFGNTIYF
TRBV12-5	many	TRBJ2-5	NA	TGTGCTAGTGGACAAGCCGGGACAAAAAACGGAGAGACCCAGTACTTC	CASGQAGTKNGETQYF
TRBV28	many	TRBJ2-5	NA	TGTGCCAGCAGTTCGGGCAGTCTGAGGGAGACCCAGTACTTC	CASSSGSLRETQYF
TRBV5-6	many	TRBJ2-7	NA	TGTGCCAGCAGCTTGGGCTTGGCGACGCAGTACTTC	CASSLGLATQYF
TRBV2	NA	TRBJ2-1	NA	TGTGCCAGCGTCTCTGGGTACAATGAGCAGTTCTTC	CASVSGYNEQFF
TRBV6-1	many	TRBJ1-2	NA	TGTGCCAGCAGGGGAACGAATGGCTACACCTTC	CASRGTNGYTF
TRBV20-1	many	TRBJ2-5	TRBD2	TGCAGTGCTAGAGAGGACCCCGGGGGGAGGGAGACCCAGTACTTC	CSAREDPGGRETQYF
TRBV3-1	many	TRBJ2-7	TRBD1	TGTGCCAGCAGCGCGACAGGGTCCTACGAGCAGTACTTC	CASSATGSYEQYF
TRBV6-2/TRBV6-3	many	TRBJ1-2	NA	TGTGCCAGCAGATACCGGACTGGCTACACCTTC	CASRYRTGYTF
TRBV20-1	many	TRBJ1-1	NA	TGCAGTGCCCAGACAGGGAACACTGAAGCTTTCTTT	CSAQTGNTEAFF
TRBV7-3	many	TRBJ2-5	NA	TGTGCCAGCAGCGGCACGGGACAAGAGACCCAGTACTTC	CASSGTGQETQYF
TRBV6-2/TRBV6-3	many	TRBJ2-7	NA	TGTGCCAGCAGTACCGGGGCCAGCTCCTACGAGCAGTACTTC	CASSTGASSYEQYF
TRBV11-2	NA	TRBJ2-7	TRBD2	TGTGCCAGCAGCATACTAGCGGGATCATACGAGCAGTACTTC	CASSILAGSYEQYF
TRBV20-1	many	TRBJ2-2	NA	TGCAGTGCTAGAGCGGCGACCAACACCGGGGAGCTGTTTTTT	CSARAATNTGELFF
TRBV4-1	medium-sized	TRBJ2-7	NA	TGCGCCAGCAGCCTTCATGGGGAGCAGTACTTC	CASSLHGEQYF
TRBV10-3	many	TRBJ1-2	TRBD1	TGTGCCATCAAAGGGGGCGGGGGGGACGGCTACACCTTC	CAIKGGGGDGYTF
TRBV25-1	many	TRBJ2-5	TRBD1	TGTGCCAGCGCTGACCCAGGACAGGGCCAAGAGACCCAGTACTTC	CASADPGQGQETQYF
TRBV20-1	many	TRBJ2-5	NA	TGCAGTGCTAGTTCGGGGCGGCTCGATCCGGAGACCCAGTACTTC	CSASSGRLDPETQYF
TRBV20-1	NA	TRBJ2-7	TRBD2	TGCAGTGCTAGAGATATGTTGGCTAGCGGGACGTCTCTAACCTACGAGCAGTACTTC	CSARDMLASGTSLTYEQYF
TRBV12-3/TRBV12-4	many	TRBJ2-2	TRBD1	TGTGCCAGCAAACCGGGACAGAGGAACACCGGGGAGCTGTTTTTT	CASKPGQRNTGELFF
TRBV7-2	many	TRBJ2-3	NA	TGTGCCAGCAGCTTAGGGCCAATAAGGGAAAAGTATTTT	CASSLGPIREKYF
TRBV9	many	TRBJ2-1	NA	TGTGCCAGCAGCGCACAGCTAGGGTCCTACAATGAGCAGTTCTTC	CASSAQLGSYNEQFF
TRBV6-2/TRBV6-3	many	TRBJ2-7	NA	TGTGCCAGCAGTTACGCCGGGAGTTCGAGGGAGCAGTACTTC	CASSYAGSSREQYF
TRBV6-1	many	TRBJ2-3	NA	TGTGCCAGCAGTTGGAGGGAAGGTATAGATACGCAGTATTTT	CASSWREGIDTQYF
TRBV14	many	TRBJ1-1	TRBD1	TGTGCCAGCAGCCATGACAGGGCGGGATTCCCACGAAAACGGGCTTTCTTT	CASSHDRAGFPRKRAFF
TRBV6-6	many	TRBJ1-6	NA	TGTGCCAGCAGTTACCTGCTCCGGGGGCTGAGCTCCTATAATTCACCCCTCCACTTT	CASSYLLRGLSSYNSPLHF
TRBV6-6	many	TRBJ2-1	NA	TGTGCCAGCAGTTACAGGGGTTTGGCTAGTGGGAGAGCTGAGCAGTTCTTC	CASSYRGLASGRAEQFF